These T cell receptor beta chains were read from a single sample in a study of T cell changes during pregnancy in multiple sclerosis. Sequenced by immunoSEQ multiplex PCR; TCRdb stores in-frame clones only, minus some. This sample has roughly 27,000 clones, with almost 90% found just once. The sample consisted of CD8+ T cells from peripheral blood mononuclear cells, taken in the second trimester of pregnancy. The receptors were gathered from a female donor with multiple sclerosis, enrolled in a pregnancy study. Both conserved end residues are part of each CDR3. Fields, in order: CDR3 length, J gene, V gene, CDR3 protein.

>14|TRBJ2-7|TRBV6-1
CASSDRGISYEQYF
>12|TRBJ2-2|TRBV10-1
CASGAGTGELFF
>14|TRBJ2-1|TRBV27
CASSLGGSYNEQFF
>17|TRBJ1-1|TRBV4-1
CASSPGPGQGMNTEAFF
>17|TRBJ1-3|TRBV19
CASSIRDREDSGNTIYF
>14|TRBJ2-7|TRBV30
CAWSSETGSYEQYF
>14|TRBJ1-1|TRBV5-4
CASSLGGGEGEAFF
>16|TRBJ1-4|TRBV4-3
CASSQDRGAPNEKLFF
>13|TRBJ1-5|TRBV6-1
CASSEGAIQPQHF
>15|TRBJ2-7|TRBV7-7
CASSLGPGHSYEQYF
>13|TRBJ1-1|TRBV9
CASSAIQVSEAFF
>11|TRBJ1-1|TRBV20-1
CSVEGVTEAFF
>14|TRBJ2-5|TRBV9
CASSMAGSQETQYF
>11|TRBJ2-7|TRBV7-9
CASGRGYEQYF
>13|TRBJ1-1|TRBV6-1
CASSGWPGWEAFF
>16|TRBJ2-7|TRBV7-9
CASSLAPTGGPYEQYF
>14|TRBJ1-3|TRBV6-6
CASSHDSEGNTIYF
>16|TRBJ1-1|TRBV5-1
CASTPQFTGGGTEAFF
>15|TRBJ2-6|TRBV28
CASSSSGSGANVLTF
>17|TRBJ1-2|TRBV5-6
CASSLLGFPQGSGGYTF
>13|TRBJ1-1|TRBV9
CASSVGGDTEAFF
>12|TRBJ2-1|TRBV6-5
CASSPNVNEQFF
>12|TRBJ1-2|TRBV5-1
CASRGGIYGYTF
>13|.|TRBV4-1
CASSQDYLYEQYF
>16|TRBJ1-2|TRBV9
CASSSLPRQANYGYTF
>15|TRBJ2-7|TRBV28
CASSFRGTGPYEQYF
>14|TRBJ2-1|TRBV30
CAWSTVGVWDEQFF
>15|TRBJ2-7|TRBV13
CASSARQGARYEQYF
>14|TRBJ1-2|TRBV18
CASSPSGDNYGYTF
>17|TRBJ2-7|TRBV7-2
CASSSLDRKSLSYEQYF
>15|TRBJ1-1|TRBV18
CASSPWTYPNTEAFF
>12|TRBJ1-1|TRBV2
CASSVVNTEAFF
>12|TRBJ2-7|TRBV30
CAWTVGSYEQYF
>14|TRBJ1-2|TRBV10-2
CASSHTGRASGYTF
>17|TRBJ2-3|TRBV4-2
CASSQAMTGGIEDTQYF
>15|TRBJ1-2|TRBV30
CASFGLSGGNYGYTF
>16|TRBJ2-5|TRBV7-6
CASSLGRGGTQETQYF
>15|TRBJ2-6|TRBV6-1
CASGQGEPGANVLTF
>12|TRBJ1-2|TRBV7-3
CASSSTDYGYTF
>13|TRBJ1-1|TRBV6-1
CASPSGGGSEAFF
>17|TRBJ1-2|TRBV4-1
CASSQVASTLANYGYTF
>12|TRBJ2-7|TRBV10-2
CASSSGWYEQYF
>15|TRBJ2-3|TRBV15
CATSREKRGVDTQYF
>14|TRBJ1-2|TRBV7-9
CASSLGGGIYGYTF
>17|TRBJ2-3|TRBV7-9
CASSFSVGGGPTDTQYF
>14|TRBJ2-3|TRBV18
CASSPWGRTDTQYF
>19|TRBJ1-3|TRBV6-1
CASSEALFIKEPVGNTIYF
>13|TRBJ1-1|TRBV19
CASSQGLPTEAFF
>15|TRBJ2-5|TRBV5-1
CASSPRDRGQETQYF
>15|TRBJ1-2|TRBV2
CASSHPGSAPYGYTF
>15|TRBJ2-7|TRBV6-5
CASSYRDRVSYEQYF
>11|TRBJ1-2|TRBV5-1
CASSTTGSYTF
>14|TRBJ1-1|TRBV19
CASTQGQGNTEAFF
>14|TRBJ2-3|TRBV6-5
CASSDPDRADTQYF
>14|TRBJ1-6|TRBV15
CATSRATENSPLHF
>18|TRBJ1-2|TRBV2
CASSGVRDRSQRGYGYTF
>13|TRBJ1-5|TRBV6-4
CASSASSNQPQHF